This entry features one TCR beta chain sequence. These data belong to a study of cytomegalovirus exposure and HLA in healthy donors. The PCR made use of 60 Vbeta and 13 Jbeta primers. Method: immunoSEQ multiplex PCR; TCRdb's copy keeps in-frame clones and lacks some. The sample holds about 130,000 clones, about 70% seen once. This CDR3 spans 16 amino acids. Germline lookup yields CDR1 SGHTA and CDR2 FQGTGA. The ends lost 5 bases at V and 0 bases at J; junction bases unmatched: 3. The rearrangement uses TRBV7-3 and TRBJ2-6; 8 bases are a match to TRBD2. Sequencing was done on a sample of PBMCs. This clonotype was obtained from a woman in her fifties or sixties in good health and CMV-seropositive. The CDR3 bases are TGTGCCAGCAGCCCGGGGGGGCACTCTGGGGCCAACGTCCTGACTTTC. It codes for CASSPGGHSGANVLTF.